This TCR beta chain was profiled in a study of B cell selection in AIRE deficiency. The sorted conventional CD4 T cells were gated as CD4+CD127+. The table came from immunoSEQ multiplex PCR; TCRdb's copy has only in-frame clones and leaves some out. The sample shows fewer than 30,000 clones, around 95% of them seen only once. V shed 2 bases and J shed 3 bases, with 10 bases lying between them. The length of the CDR3 is 13 residues. Germline-derived CDR1 and CDR2 are SQVTM and ANQGSEA. Sequencing was carried out using CD4+CD127+ conventional T cells sorted from PBMCs. The rearrangement joins TRBV29-1 to TRBJ1-2; unclear D gene. This clonotype originated in a human donor in good health. The chain's CDR3 is CSVERTRDYGYTF. DNA for the CDR3: TGCAGCGTTGAAAGGACGAGGGACTATGGCTACACCTTC.